This T cell receptor beta chain was recovered during a study of blood T cell repertoires in COVID-19. For the study at large: Material from acute and convalescent COVID-19 was sourced from the United States, Italy and Spain. In each case, the material was cDNA or gDNA derived from T cells, B-cell-depleted T cells, or PBMCs.

The germline V gene has CDR1 MNHEY and CDR2 SVGAGI. CDR3 length equals 15 residues. About this clone: An end of the junction does not agree with germline; a read error may underlie this.

TCRdb keeps only in-frame clones here, not all; method: immunoSEQ multiplex PCR. The sample lists approximately 300,000 clones, 85% to 95% occurring once. This study enrolled people aged roughly 18 to 90 from around 26 US geographic areas. The sample was PBMCs or T cells enriched from blood (not recorded which). This chain links TRBV6-5 with TRBJ2-5; 10 bases line up with TRBD2. The TCR originated in a woman aged 30 to 39 who had been exposed to COVID-19. Here the CDR3 reads CASRDPLAGAFPRDF. CDR3 DNA sequence: TGTGCCAGCAGGGACCCCCTAGCGGGGGCCTTCCCTCGGGACTTC.